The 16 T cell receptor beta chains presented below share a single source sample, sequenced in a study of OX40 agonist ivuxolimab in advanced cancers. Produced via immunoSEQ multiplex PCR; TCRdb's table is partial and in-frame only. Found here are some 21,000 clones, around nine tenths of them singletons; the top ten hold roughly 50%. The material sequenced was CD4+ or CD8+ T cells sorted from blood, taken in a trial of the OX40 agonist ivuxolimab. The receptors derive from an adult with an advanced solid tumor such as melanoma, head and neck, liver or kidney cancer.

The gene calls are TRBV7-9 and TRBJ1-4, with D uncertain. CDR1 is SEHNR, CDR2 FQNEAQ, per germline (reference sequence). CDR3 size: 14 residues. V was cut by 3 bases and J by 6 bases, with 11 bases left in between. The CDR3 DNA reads TGTGCCAGCAGCTTTCAACAGTCATATGAAAAACTGTTTTTT. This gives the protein CASSFQQSYEKLFF.

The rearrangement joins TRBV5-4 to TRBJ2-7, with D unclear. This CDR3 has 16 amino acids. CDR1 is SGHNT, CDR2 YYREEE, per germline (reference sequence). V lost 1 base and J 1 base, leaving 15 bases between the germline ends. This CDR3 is CASSLRAASTSYEQYF. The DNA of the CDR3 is TGTGCCAGCAGCTTGCGGGCAGCAAGTACATCCTACGAGCAGTACTTC.

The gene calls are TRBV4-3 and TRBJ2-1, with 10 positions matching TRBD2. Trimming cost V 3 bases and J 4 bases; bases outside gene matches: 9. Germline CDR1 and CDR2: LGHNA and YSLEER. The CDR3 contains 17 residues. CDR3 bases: TGCGCCAGCAGCCACCTCGGGGGACTAGCGACTTACAATGAGCAGTTCTTC. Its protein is CASSHLGGLATYNEQFF.

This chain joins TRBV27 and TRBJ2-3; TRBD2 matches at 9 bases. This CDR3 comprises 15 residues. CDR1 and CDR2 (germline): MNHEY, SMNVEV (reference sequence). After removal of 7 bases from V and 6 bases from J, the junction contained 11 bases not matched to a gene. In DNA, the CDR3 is TGTGCCAGCACCCCGACTAGCGGCCACGGGGATACGCAGTATTTT. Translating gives CASTPTSGHGDTQYF.

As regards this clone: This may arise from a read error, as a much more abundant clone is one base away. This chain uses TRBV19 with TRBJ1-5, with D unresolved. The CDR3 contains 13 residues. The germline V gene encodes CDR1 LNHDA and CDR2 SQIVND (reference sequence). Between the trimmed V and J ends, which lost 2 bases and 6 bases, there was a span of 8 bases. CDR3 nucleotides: TGTGCCAGTAGTATACGGCCAGGTCAGCCCCAGCATTTT. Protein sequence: CASSIRPGQPQHF.

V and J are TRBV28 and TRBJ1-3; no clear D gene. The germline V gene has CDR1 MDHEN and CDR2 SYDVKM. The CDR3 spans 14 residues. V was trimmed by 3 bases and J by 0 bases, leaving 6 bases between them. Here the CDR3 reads CASSFFRSGNTIYF. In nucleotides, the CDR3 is TGTGCCAGCAGTTTCTTCCGCTCTGGAAACACCATATATTTT.

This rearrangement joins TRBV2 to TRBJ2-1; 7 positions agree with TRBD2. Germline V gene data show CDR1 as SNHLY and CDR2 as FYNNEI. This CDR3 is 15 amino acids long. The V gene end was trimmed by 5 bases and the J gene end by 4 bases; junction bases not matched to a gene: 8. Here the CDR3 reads CASSSGRETYNEQFF. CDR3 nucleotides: TGTGCCAGCAGTAGTGGGCGGGAGACGTACAATGAGCAGTTCTTC.

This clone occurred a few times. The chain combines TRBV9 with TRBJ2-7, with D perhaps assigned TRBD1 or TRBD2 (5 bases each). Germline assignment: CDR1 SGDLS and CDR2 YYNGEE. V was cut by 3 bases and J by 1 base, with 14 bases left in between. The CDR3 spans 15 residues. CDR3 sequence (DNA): TGTGCCAGCAGCGGAAGTAGAGAGGGGTCCTACGAGCAGTACTTC. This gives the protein CASSGSREGSYEQYF.

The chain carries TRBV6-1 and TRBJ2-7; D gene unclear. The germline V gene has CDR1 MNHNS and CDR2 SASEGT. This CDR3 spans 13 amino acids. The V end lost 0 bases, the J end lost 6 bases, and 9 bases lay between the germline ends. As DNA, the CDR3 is TGTGCCAGCAGTGAAGCGCCCGAGTTCGAGCAGTACTTC. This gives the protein CASSEAPEFEQYF.

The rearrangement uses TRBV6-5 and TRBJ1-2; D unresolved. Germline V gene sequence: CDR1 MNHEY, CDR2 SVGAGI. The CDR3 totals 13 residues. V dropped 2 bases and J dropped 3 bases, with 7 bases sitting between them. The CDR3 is CASSYDGYYGYTF. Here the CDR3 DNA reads TGTGCCAGCAGTTACGACGGATACTATGGCTACACCTTC.

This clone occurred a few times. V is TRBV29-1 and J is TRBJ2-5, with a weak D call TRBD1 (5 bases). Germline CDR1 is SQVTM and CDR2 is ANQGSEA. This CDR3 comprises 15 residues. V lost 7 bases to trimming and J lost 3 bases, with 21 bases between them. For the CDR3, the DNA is TGCAGCGGTCCTCTAAGGCAGGGAAGGGAAGAGACCCAGTACTTC. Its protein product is CSGPLRQGREETQYF.

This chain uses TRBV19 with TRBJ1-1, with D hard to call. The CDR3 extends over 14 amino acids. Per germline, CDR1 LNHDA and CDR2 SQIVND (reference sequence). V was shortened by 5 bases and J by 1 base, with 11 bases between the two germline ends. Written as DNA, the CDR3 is TGTGCCAGTAGTCCCTGGAGAGGGAACACTGAAGCTTTCTTT. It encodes CASSPWRGNTEAFF.

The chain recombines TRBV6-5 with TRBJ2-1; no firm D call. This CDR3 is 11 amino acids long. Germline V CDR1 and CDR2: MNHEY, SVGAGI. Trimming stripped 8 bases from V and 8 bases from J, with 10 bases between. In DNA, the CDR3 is TGTGCCAGCGGGTCTCAGTATGAGCAGTTCTTC. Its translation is CASGSQYEQFF.

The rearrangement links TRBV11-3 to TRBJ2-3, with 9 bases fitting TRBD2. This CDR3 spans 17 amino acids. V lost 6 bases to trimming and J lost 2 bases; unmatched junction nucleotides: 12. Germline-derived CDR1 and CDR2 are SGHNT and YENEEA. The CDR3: CASRGGRTSEPTDTQYF. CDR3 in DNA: TGTGCCAGCAGGGGGGGCCGGACTAGCGAGCCCACAGATACGCAGTATTTT. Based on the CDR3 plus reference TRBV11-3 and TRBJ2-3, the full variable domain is EAGVVQSPRYKIIEKKQPVAFWCNPISGHNTLYWYLQNLGQGPELLIRYENEEAVDDSQLPKDRFSAERLKGVDSTLKIQPAELGDSAVYLCASRGGRTSEPTDTQYFGPGTRLTVL.

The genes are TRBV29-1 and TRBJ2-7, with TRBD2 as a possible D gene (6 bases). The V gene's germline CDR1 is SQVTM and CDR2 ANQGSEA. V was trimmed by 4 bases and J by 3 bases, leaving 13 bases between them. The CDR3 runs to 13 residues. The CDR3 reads CSVGQGGDYEQYF. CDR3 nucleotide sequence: TGCAGCGTTGGTCAGGGCGGGGACTACGAGCAGTACTTC.

The CDR3 protein is CASSIGLGYEQYF. DNA of the CDR3: TGTGCCAGCAGCATTGGATTAGGCTACGAGCAGTACTTC. The chain has TRBV5-4 and TRBJ2-7; D is unresolved. The germline V and J ends were trimmed by 4 bases and 3 bases, with 11 bases remaining between them. The CDR3 length is 13 residues. CDR1 and CDR2 (germline): SGHNT, YYREEE (reference sequence).